Listed below are T cell receptor beta chains from one sample, sequenced in a study of regulatory T cells in long-lasting Graves disease. One entry per CDR3 protein, called by TCRdb with MiXCR from the multiplex PCR reads. Of about 290,000 distinct CDR3 sequences in the sample, around 21% were seen once. Sequencing was performed on peripheral blood mononuclear cells (PBMCs), taken when the disease was refractory, from a patient treated with antithyroid drugs. The receptors originated from a female donor with Graves disease. The CDR3 runs from the conserved cysteine through the conserved F or W. Each record gives: clone size, V gene, D gene, J gene, CDR3 protein, CDR3 DNA. D genes are given only for firm matches. Size values are once, few and many counts, or a class for expanded clones, and some rows have none.

many	TRBV24-1	TRBD2	TRBJ2-5	CATSDTSGSPKETQYF	TGTGCCACCAGTGACACCAGCGGGAGCCCCAAAGAGACCCAGTACTTC
NA	TRBV4-1	NA	TRBJ2-7	CASSQVSRGYEQYF	TGCGCCAGCAGCCAAGTGTCCAGGGGCTACGAGCAGTACTTC
NA	TRBV29-1	TRBD1	TRBJ2-7	CSVREQGSFYEQYF	TGCAGCGTTCGGGAACAGGGGAGTTTTTACGAGCAGTACTTC
many	TRBV28	NA	TRBJ2-7	CASSFSGIAYEQYF	TGTGCCAGCAGTTTTAGCGGAATAGCCTACGAGCAGTACTTC
NA	TRBV7-9	NA	TRBJ2-7	CASSLVSEGVAVAYEQYF	TGTGCCAGCAGCTTAGTTTCAGAGGGGGTAGCGGTCGCCTACGAGCAGTACTTC
few	TRBV3-1	NA	TRBJ2-5	CASSQDTGSQETQYF	TGTGCCAGCAGCCAAGATACGGGTTCACAAGAGACCCAGTACTTC
many	TRBV12-3/TRBV12-4	TRBD1	TRBJ2-7	CASSYRDRGRGEQYF	TGTGCCAGCAGTTACCGGGACAGGGGGAGAGGCGAGCAGTACTTC
NA	TRBV20-1	NA	TRBJ1-2	CSAPSLGRYYGYTF	TGCAGTGCCCCCTCACTCGGGAGGTACTATGGCTACACCTTC
many	TRBV28	NA	TRBJ1-5	CASSTTGEGYSNQPQHF	TGTGCCAGCAGTACCACAGGTGAGGGGTATAGCAATCAGCCCCAGCATTTT
NA	TRBV27	TRBD2	TRBJ2-2	CASSFGTRGTGELFF	TGTGCCAGCAGTTTTGGGACTAGGGGCACCGGGGAGCTGTTTTTT
many	TRBV3-1	NA	TRBJ1-2	CASSPLTKGLPTYGYTF	TGTGCCAGCAGCCCCCTAACGAAGGGACTGCCAACTTATGGCTACACCTTC
NA	TRBV29-1	TRBD2	TRBJ2-3	CSVRLAGTDTQYF	TGCAGCGTCCGACTAGCGGGAACAGATACGCAGTATTTT
many	TRBV6-1	NA	TRBJ1-6	CASSRRTGFYNSPLHF	TGTGCCAGCAGTCGAAGAACGGGATTCTATAATTCACCCCTCCACTTT
many	TRBV3-1	NA	TRBJ1-1	CASSSTRNTEAFF	TGTGCCAGCAGCTCGACAAGGAACACTGAAGCTTTCTTT
many	TRBV28	TRBD1	TRBJ1-2	CASRVVTGTGAYGYTF	TGTGCCAGCAGAGTTGTAACCGGGACAGGGGCCTATGGCTACACCTTC
many	TRBV2	NA	TRBJ1-1	CASSSSIRGMNTEAFF	TGTGCCAGCAGTTCCTCGATCCGGGGGATGAACACTGAAGCTTTCTTT
many	TRBV7-2	NA	TRBJ1-1	CASSLVMERGTEAFF	TGTGCCAGCAGCTTAGTAATGGAGAGAGGGACTGAAGCTTTCTTT
many	TRBV15	NA	TRBJ2-2	CATSRDLWNTGELFF	TGTGCCACCAGCAGAGATCTTTGGAACACCGGGGAGCTGTTTTTT
few	TRBV20-1	NA	TRBJ2-5	CSARVAGIETQYF	TGCAGTGCTAGAGTTGCAGGGATTGAGACCCAGTACTTC
NA	TRBV19	TRBD2	TRBJ2-1	CASSIAGGPSEQFF	TGTGCCAGTAGTATAGCGGGAGGGCCTAGTGAGCAGTTCTTC
NA	TRBV4-2	NA	TRBJ2-5	CASSQAGGPLLAQYF	TGTGCCAGCAGCCAAGCTGGCGGACCTCTATTGGCCCAGTACTTC
many	TRBV12-3/TRBV12-4	NA	TRBJ1-4	CASTNFGVGEKLFF	TGTGCCAGCACGAATTTCGGCGTTGGTGAAAAACTGTTTTTT
few	TRBV10-3	TRBD2	TRBJ2-5	CAISGEGQETQYF	TGTGCCATCAGTGGGGAGGGCCAAGAGACCCAGTACTTC
few	TRBV18	TRBD1	TRBJ2-5	CASSARQGLETQYF	TGTGCCAGCTCAGCTAGACAGGGATTGGAGACCCAGTACTTC
NA	TRBV20-1	NA	TRBJ2-7	CSAIPSVQAYEQYF	TGCAGTGCAATACCTAGCGTTCAGGCCTACGAGCAGTACTTC
NA	TRBV19	NA	TRBJ2-7	CASTKGNRAEGDEQYF	TGTGCCAGTACGAAGGGTAACAGGGCCGAAGGGGACGAGCAGTACTTC
NA	TRBV6-1	TRBD2	TRBJ2-7	CASSPPRTSGTYEQYF	TGTGCCAGCAGTCCACCAAGGACTAGCGGGACCTACGAGCAGTACTTC
few	TRBV5-1	NA	TRBJ2-2	CASSQGGRQAGELFF	TGCGCCAGCAGCCAAGGAGGGCGTCAGGCCGGGGAGCTGTTTTTT
few	TRBV5-1	TRBD1	TRBJ2-7	CASSLGDRISYEQYF	TGCGCCAGCAGCTTGGGGGACAGGATCTCCTACGAGCAGTACTTC
few	TRBV18	NA	TRBJ2-1	CASSPSGTQNEQFF	TGTGCCAGCTCACCCTCCGGGACTCAGAATGAGCAGTTCTTC
few	TRBV2	TRBD1	TRBJ1-1	CASSVTTGGSGAFF	TGTGCCAGCAGTGTAACGACAGGGGGCTCGGGAGCTTTCTTT
many	TRBV6-2/TRBV6-3	NA	TRBJ1-2	CASSYRRTAFDYGYTF	TGTGCCAGCAGTTACCGTAGGACGGCTTTTGACTATGGCTACACCTTC
many	TRBV27	TRBD1	TRBJ1-1	CASSLRGLGITEAFF	TGTGCCAGCAGTCTCAGGGGGCTTGGGATCACTGAAGCTTTCTTT
NA	TRBV30	TRBD2	TRBJ2-5	CAWSVEREGGETQYF	TGTGCCTGGAGTGTAGAGCGGGAGGGAGGGGAGACCCAGTACTTC
many	TRBV7-2	TRBD2	TRBJ2-7	CASSLTHWGGEYYEQYF	TGTGCCAGCAGCTTAACCCATTGGGGGGGAGAATACTACGAGCAGTACTTC
many	TRBV6-2/TRBV6-3	NA	TRBJ1-5	CASSGSWAVNQPQHF	TGTGCCAGCAGTGGCTCCTGGGCGGTCAATCAGCCCCAGCATTTT
few	TRBV4-1	TRBD1	TRBJ2-5	CASSQGTGAGGETQYF	TGCGCCAGCAGCCAAGGGACAGGGGCCGGGGGAGAGACCCAGTACTTC
many	TRBV28	NA	TRBJ1-5	CASSKSGTGNQPQHF	TGTGCCAGCAGTAAATCCGGGACGGGAAATCAGCCCCAGCATTTT
few	TRBV6-1	NA	TRBJ1-1	CASSALQRNIEAFF	TGTGCCAGCAGTGCCCTACAGAGGAACATTGAAGCTTTCTTT
NA	TRBV12-3/TRBV12-4	TRBD1	TRBJ1-4	CASSLSGQGDEKLFF	TGTGCCAGCAGTTTATCAGGACAGGGAGATGAAAAACTGTTTTTT
NA	TRBV6-5	NA	TRBJ2-6	CASSYPPFSDSGANVLTF	TGTGCCAGCAGTTACCCGCCCTTTAGCGACTCTGGGGCCAACGTCCTGACTTTC